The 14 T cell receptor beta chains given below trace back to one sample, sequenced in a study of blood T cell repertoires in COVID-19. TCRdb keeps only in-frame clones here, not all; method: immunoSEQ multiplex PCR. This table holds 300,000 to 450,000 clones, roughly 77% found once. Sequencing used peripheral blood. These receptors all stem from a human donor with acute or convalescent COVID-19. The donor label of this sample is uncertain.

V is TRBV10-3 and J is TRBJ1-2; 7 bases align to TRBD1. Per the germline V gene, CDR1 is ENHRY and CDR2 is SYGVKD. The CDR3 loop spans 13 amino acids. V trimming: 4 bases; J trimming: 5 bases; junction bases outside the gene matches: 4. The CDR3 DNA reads TGTGCCATCAGTGCTACAGGGGAATATGGCTACACCTTC. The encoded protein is CAISATGEYGYTF.

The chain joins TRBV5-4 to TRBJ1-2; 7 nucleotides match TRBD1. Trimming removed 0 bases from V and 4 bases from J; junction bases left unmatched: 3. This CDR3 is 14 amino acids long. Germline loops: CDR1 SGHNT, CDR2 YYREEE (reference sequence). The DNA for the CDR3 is TGTGCCAGCAGCTTGGGGACAGGCTCCTATGGCTACACCTTC. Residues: CASSLGTGSYGYTF.

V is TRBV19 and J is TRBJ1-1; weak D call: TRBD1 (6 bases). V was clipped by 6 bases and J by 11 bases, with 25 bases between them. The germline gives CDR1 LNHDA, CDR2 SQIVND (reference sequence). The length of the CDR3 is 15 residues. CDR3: CASSPLGQNKLSAFF. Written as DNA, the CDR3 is TGTGCCAGTAGCCCTCTTGGACAGAACAAGCTTTCGGCTTTCTTT.

The CDR3 reads CASSNRGPNTEAFF. CDR3 in DNA: TGTGCCAGCAGTAACAGGGGTCCCAACACTGAAGCTTTCTTT. This chain uses TRBV6-5 with TRBJ1-1, with 7 positions matching TRBD1. Germline values: CDR1 MNHEY, CDR2 SVGAGI. The CDR3 spans 14 residues. V lost 5 bases, J lost 2 bases, and 5 bases stayed unmatched.

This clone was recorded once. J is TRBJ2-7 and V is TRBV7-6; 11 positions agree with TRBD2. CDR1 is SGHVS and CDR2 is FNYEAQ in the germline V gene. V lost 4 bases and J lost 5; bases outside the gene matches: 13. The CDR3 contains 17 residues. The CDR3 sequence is CASSSQLGLAGGHEQYF. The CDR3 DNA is TGTGCCAGCAGCTCACAGCTGGGCCTAGCGGGGGGTCACGAGCAGTACTTC.

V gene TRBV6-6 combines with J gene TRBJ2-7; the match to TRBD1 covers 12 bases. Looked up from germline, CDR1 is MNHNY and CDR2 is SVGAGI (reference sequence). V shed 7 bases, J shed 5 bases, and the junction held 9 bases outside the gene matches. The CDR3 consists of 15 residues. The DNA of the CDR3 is TGTGCCAGCACCTTACATGGGACAGGGGGCCACGAGCAGTACTTC. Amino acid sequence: CASTLHGTGGHEQYF.

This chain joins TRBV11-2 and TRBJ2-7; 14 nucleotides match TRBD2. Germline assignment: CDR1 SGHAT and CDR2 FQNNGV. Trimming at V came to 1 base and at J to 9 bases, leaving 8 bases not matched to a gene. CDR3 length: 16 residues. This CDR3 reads CASSLASGLAGVGQYF. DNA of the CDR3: TGTGCCAGCAGCTTAGCCTCGGGACTAGCGGGAGTAGGGCAGTACTTC.

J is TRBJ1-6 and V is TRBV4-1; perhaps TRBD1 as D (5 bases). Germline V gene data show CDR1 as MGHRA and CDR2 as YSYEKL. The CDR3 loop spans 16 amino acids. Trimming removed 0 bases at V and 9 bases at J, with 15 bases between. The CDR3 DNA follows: TGCGCCAGCAGCCAAGATCGGGCAGGGATATTTTCACCCCTCCACTTT. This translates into CASSQDRAGIFSPLHF.

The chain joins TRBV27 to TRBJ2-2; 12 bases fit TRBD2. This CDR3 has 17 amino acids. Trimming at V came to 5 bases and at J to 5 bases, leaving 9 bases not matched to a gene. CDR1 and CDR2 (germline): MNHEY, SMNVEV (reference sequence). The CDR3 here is CASSLANLAGGTGELFF. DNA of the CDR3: TGTGCCAGCAGTCTAGCAAACCTAGCGGGAGGGACCGGGGAGCTGTTTTTT.

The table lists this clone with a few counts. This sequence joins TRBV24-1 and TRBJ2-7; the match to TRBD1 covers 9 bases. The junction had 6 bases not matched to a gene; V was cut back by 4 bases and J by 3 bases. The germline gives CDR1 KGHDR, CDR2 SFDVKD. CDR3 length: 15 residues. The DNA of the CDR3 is TGTGCCACCAGTGAGGCGACAGGGGGTTTCTACGAGCAGTACTTC. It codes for CATSEATGGFYEQYF.

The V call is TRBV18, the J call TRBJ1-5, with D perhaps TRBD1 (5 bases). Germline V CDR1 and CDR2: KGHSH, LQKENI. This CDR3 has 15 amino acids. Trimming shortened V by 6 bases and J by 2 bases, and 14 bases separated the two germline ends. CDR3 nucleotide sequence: TGTGCCAGCTCGCAGGACAATCGAGGCAATCAGCCCCAGCATTTT. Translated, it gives CASSQDNRGNQPQHF.

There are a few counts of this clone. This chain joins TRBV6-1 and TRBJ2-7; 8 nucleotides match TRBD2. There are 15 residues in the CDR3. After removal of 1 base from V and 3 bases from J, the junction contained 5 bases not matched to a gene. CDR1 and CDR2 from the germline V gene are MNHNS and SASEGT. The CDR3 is CASSEDTGGFYEQYF. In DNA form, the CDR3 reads TGTGCCAGCAGTGAAGATACGGGAGGGTTCTACGAGCAGTACTTC.

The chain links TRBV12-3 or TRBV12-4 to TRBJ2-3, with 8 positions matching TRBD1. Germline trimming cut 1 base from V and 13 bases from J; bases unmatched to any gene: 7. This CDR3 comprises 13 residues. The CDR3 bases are TGTGCCAGCAGTTTAGAACCGGACAGGGTCAAGTATTTT. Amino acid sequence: CASSLEPDRVKYF.

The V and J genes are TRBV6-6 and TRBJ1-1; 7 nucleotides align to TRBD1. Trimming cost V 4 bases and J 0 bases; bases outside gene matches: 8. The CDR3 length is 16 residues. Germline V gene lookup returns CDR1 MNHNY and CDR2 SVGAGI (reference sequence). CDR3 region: CASSSGQRFMNTEAFF. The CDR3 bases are TGTGCCAGCAGTTCGGGACAGCGCTTTATGAACACTGAAGCTTTCTTT.